This TCR beta chain was identified in a study of PD-1 blockade in classical Hodgkin lymphoma. As regards this clone: Its antigen remains unknown.

The germline CDR1 and CDR2 sequences are LNHDA and SQIVND (reference sequence). The V segment lost 5 bases and the J segment 8 bases; nucleotides outside the gene matches: 12. CDR3 length equals 15 residues. Study observations and caveats: The origin of the repertoire differences remains undefined, with disease activity or prior therapy as possible causes.

The time point here: cycle 4 day 1 (C4D1), after five to seven weeks of nivolumab. Brentuximab vedotin exposure varied, and every patient relapsed after autologous stem cell transplantation. Relapsed/refractory classical Hodgkin lymphoma patients had complete, partial or progressive responses. Profiling relied on immunoSEQ multiplex PCR, and the TCRdb table lists in-frame clones only, not all of them. The data show around 50,000 clones, about 90% seen once. The clonotype comes from a human donor with classical Hodgkin lymphoma. This chain links TRBV19 with TRBJ1-3; 7 bases line up with TRBD1. The specimen comprised peripheral blood mononuclear cells (PBMCs), sampled before the fourth cycle of nivolumab. In DNA, the CDR3 is TGTGCCAGTAGTTACTACACAGGGGTGAGGGACACCATATATTTT. Protein: CASSYYTGVRDTIYF.